The T cell receptor beta chain described here comes from a study of blood T cell repertoires in COVID-19. Study details: Specimens from acute and convalescent COVID-19 originated in the United States, Italy and Spain.

The germline V gene has CDR1 SGHRS and CDR2 YFSETQ. V lost 0 bases and J lost 2; bases outside the gene matches: 6. The CDR3 length is 17 residues. Produced via immunoSEQ multiplex PCR; TCRdb's table is partial and in-frame only. Of approximately 140,000 clones listed, over 65% are singletons. This clone was picked up a small number of times. This chain links TRBV5-1 with TRBJ2-3; 10 positions agree with TRBD2. The sequence was obtained from a man in his fifties with acute or convalescent COVID-19. Sequenced input: peripheral blood. As DNA, the CDR3 is TGCGCCAGCAGCTTGGGATCTAGCGGGGGATCCACAGATACGCAGTATTTT. It codes for CASSLGSSGGSTDTQYF.